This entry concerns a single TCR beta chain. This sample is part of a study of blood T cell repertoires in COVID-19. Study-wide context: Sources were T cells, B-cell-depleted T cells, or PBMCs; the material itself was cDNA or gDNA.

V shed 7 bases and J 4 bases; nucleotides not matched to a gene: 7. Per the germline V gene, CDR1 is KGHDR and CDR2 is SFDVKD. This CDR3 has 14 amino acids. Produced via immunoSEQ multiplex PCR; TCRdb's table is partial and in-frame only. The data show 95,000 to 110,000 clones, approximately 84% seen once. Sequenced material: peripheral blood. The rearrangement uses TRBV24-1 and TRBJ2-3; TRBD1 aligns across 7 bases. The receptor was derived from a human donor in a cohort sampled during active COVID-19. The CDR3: CATSLGTEADTQYF. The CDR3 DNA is TGTGCCACCAGCTTGGGGACAGAGGCAGATACGCAGTATTTT.